The clone carrying this TCR beta chain was observed at least ten times. Its antigen is currently unknown. Transcripts of RNA were the source for amplifying TCR beta CDR3 regions. HTBI-primed first-round RT-PCR preceded second-round multiplex PCR. TCRdb reanalysed the multiplex PCR reads using MiXCR and keeps one entry per CDR3 protein. The sample includes around 660,000 distinct CDR3 sequences, 35% to 50% of them seen just once. The data belong to a study of Graves' ophthalmopathy and Graves' hyperthyroidism. V was trimmed by 1 base and J by 2 bases, leaving 12 bases between them. This CDR3 spans 15 amino acids. Germline V CDR1 and CDR2: SGHVS, FQNEAQ. Study-level results: Ophthalmopathy versus stable hyperthyroidism: 13-signature model gave about 87% sensitivity, just under 82% specificity.

The chain links TRBV7-8 to TRBJ2-7; D is unclear. Sequenced: peripheral blood. This clonotype was obtained from an adult man with Graves' ophthalmopathy. In DNA, the CDR3 is TGTGCCAGCAGCTTAGGGAGTGGCGCTGCCTACGAGCAGTACTTC. Translated, it gives CASSLGSGAAYEQYF.